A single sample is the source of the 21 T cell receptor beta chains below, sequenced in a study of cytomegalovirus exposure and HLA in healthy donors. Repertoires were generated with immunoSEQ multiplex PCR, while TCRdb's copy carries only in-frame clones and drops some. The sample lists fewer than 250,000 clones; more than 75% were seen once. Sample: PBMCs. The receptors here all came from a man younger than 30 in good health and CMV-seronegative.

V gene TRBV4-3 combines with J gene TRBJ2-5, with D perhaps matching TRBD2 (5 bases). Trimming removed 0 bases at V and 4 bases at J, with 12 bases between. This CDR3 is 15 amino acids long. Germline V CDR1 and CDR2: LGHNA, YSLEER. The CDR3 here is CASSQDHLAGETQYF. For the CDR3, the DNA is TGCGCCAGCAGCCAAGATCATCTAGCTGGAGAGACCCAGTACTTC.

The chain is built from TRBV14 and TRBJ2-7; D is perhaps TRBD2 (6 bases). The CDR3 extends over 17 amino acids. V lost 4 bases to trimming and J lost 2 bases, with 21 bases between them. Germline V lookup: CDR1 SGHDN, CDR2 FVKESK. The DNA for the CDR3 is TGTGCCAGCAGCCGACTCGATGGGACTCTTGATGCCTACGAGCAGTACTTC. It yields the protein CASSRLDGTLDAYEQYF.

CDR3 sequence reads: CASSTRQSYGYTF. CDR3 coding DNA: TGTGCCAGTAGTACCAGACAGTCCTATGGCTACACCTTC. V and J are TRBV19 and TRBJ1-2; D is possibly TRBD1 (5 bases). V was shortened by 4 bases and J by 4 bases, with 10 bases between the two germline ends. The CDR3 is 13 amino acids. In germline, CDR1 is LNHDA, CDR2 SQIVND (reference sequence).

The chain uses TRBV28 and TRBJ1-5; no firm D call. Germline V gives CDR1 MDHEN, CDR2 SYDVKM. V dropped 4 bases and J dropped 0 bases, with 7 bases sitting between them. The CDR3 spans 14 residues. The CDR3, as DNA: TGTGCCAGCAGTTCCCTAGTTAGCAATCAGCCCCAGCATTTT. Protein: CASSSLVSNQPQHF. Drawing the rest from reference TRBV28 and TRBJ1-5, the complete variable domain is DVKVTQSSRYLVKRTGEKVFLECVQDMDHENMFWYRQDPGLGLRLIYFSYDVKMKEKGDIPEGYSVSREKKERFSLILESASTNQTSMYLCASSSLVSNQPQHFGDGTRLSIL.

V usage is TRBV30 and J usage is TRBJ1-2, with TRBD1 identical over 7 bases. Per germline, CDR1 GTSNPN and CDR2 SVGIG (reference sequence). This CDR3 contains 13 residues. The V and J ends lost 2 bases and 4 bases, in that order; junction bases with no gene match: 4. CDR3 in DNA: TGTGCCTGGAGTAGACAGGGAAGCTATGGCTACACCTTC. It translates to CAWSRQGSYGYTF.

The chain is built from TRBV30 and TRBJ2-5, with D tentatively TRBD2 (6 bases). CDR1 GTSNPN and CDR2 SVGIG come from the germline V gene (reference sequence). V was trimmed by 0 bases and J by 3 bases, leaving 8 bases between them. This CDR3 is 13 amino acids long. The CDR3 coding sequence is TGTGCCTGGAGTGTGACGGGGGAAGAGACCCAGTACTTC. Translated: CAWSVTGEETQYF.

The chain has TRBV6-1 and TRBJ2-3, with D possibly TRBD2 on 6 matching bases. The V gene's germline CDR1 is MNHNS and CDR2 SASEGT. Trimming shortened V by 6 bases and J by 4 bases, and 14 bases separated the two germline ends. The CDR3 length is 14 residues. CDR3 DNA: TGTGCCAGCAGAAAAAGACTAGACCCAGATACGCAGTATTTT. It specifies CASRKRLDPDTQYF.

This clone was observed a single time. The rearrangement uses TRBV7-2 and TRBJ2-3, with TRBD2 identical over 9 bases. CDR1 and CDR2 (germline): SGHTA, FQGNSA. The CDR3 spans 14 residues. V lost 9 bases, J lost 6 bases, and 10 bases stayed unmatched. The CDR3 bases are TGTGCCAGTACACCGGGACTAGCATCGGATACGCAGTATTTT. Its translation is CASTPGLASDTQYF.

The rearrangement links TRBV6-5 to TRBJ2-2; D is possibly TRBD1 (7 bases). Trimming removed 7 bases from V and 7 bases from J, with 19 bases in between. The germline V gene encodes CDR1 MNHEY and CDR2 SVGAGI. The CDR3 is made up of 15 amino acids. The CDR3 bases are TGTGCCAGCACTCATCAGGGGGGAGAAGGCGGGGAGCTGTTTTTT. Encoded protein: CASTHQGGEGGELFF.

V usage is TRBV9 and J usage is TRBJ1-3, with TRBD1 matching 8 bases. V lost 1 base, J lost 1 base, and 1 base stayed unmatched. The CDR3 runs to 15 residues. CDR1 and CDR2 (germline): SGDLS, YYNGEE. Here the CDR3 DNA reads TGTGCCAGCAGCGTAAGGACAGGGTCTGGAAACACCATATATTTT. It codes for CASSVRTGSGNTIYF.

The CDR3 protein is CASSWNQGGTYNEQFF. Written as DNA, the CDR3 is TGTGCCAGCAGCTGGAACCAGGGTGGAACCTACAATGAGCAGTTCTTC. The gene calls are TRBV28 and TRBJ2-1; D might be TRBD1 (5 bases). Trimming pared 6 bases from V and 2 bases from J, leaving 17 bases between. CDR3 size: 16 residues. Germline CDR1 and CDR2: MDHEN and SYDVKM. Using reference TRBV28 and TRBJ2-1 for the parts outside the CDR3, the full variable domain is DVKVTQSSRYLVKRTGEKVFLECVQDMDHENMFWYRQDPGLGLRLIYFSYDVKMKEKGDIPEGYSVSREKKERFSLILESASTNQTSMYLCASSWNQGGTYNEQFFGPGTRLTVL.

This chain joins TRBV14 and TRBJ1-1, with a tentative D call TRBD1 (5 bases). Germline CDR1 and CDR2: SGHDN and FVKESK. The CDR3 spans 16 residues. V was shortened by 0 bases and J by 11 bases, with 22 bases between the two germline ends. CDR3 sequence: CASSQDPQNGGVPAFF. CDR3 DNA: TGTGCCAGCAGCCAAGATCCCCAAAATGGGGGGGTACCGGCTTTCTTT.

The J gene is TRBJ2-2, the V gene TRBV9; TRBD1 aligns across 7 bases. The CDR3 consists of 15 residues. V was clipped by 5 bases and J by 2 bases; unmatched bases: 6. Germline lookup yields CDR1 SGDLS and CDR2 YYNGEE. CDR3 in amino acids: CASSIGTANTGELFF. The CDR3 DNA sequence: TGTGCCAGCAGTATCGGGACAGCTAACACCGGGGAGCTGTTTTTT. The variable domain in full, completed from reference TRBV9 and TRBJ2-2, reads DSGVTQTPKHLITATGQRVTLRCSPRSGDLSVYWYQQSLDQGLQFLIQYYNGEERAKGNILERFSAQQFPDLHSELNLSSLELGDSALYFCASSIGTANTGELFFGEGSRLTVL.

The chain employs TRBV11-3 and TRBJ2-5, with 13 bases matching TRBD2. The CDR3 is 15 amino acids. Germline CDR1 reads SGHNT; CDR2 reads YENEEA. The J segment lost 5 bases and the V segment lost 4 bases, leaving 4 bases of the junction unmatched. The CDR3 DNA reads TGTGCCAGCAGCTCAGGACTAGCGGGGGTGGAGACCCAGTACTTC. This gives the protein CASSSGLAGVETQYF.

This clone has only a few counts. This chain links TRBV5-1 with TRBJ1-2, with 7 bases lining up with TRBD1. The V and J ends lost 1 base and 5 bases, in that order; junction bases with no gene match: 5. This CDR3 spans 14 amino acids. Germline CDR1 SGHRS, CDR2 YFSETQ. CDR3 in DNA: TGCGCCAGCAGCTTGACAGGGGTTGAATATGGCTACACCTTC. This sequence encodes CASSLTGVEYGYTF.

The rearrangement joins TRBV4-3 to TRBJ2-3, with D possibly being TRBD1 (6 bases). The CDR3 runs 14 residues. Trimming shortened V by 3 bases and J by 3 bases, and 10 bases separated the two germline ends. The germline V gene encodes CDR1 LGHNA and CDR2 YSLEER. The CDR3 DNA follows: TGCGCCAGCAGCCACGACAGGAGAACAGATACGCAGTATTTT. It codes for CASSHDRRTDTQYF.

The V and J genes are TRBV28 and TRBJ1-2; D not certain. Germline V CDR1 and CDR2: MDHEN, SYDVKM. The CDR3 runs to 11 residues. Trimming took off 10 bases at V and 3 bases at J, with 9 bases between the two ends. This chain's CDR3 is CATGVYYGYTF. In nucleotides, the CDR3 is TGTGCCACCGGGGTCTACTATGGCTACACCTTC.

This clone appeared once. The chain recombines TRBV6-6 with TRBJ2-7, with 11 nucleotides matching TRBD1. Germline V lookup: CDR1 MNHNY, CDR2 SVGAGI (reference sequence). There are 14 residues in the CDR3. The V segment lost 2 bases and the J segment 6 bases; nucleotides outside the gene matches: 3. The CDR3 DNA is TGTGCCAGCAGTTACGGGACAGGGGGATTCGAGCAGTACTTC. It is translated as CASSYGTGGFEQYF.

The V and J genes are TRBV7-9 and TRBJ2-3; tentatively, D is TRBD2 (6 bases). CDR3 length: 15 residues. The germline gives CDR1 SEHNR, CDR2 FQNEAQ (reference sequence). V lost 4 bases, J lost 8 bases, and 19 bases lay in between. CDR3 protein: CASSSLGGVGGTQYF. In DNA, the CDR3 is TGTGCCAGCAGCTCCCTGGGGGGAGTCGGGGGTACGCAGTATTTT.

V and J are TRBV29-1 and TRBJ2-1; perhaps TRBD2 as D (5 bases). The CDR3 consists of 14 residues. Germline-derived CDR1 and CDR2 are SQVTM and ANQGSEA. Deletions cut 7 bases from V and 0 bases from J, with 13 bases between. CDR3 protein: CSGSDWSSYNEQFF. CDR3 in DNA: TGCAGCGGGTCGGACTGGAGCTCCTACAATGAGCAGTTCTTC.

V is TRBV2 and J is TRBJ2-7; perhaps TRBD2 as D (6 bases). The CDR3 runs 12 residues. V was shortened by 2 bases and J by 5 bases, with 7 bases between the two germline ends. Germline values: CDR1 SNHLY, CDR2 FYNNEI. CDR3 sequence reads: CASSESGDEQYF. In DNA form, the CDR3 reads TGTGCCAGCAGTGAATCGGGGGACGAGCAGTACTTC.